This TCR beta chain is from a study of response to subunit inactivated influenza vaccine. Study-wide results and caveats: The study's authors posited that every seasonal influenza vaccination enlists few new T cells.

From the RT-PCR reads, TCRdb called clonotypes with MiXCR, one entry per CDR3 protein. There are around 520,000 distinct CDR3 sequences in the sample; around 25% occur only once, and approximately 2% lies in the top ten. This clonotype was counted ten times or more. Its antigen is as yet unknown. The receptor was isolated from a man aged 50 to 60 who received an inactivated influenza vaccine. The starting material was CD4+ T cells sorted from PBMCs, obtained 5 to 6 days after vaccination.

The CDR3 protein is CASSRQGIRNIQYF. CDR3 sequence (DNA): TGTGCCAGCAGTAGACAGGGAATAAGAAACATTCAGTACTTC. This chain links TRBV12-3 or TRBV12-4 with TRBJ2-4, with 7 positions matching TRBD1. This CDR3 region has 14 residues. Trimming at V came to 5 bases and at J to 6 bases, leaving 7 bases not matched to a gene.